This T cell receptor beta chain was captured by sequencing in a study of T cells in Graves' hyperthyroidism and ophthalmopathy. Overall study findings and caveats: Among thyroid clonotypes expanded above 0.001, most also appeared in blood.

Amplified TCR beta CDR3 regions came from RNA transcripts. Researchers ran a first-round RT-PCR on the TCR CDR3 using the HTBI primer set. TCRdb reprocessed the multiplex PCR reads with MiXCR, giving one entry per CDR3 protein. This sample has 340,000 or so distinct CDR3 sequences; approximately 16% occur once, and the top ten carry 33%. The germline V gene encodes CDR1 DFQATT and CDR2 SNEGSKA (reference sequence). V gave up 6 bases and J gave up 8 bases; unmatched junction bases: 2. CDR3 size: 12 residues. Stable Graves' hyperthyroidism meant no ophthalmopathy progression within 18 months. Patients having uncontrolled infection, another autoimmune disease, pregnancy or lactation were not included. The authors obtained PBMCs from 9 to 10 ml of fresh peripheral blood. This clonotype was seen at least ten times. Antigen unknown.

The V gene is TRBV20-1, the J gene TRBJ2-1; 12 bases align to TRBD2. This sequence was found in a man aged 25 to 40 with Graves' hyperthyroidism. Sequencing used blood. CDR3 sequence reads: CSARLAGDEQFF. CDR3 DNA: TGCAGTGCGCGACTAGCGGGAGATGAGCAGTTCTTC.